The 4 T cell receptor beta chains listed next were all sequenced from one sample in a study of cytomegalovirus exposure and HLA in healthy donors. PCR was performed using 60 Vbeta and 13 Jbeta primers. Clones were sequenced by immunoSEQ multiplex PCR, and TCRdb holds only the in-frame ones, with some missing. The sample contains about 63,000 clones, 73% of which appear only once. Sequencing used PBMCs. The receptor source for this set is a man aged 45-65 years in good health and CMV-seronegative.

V usage is TRBV9 and J usage is TRBJ2-5; tentatively, D is TRBD2 (5 bases). V gave up 3 bases and J gave up 4 bases, with 16 bases separating them. The germline V gene has CDR1 SGDLS and CDR2 YYNGEE. This CDR3 is 15 amino acids long. The CDR3 nucleotides read TGTGCCAGCAGCGCCCGCGGAACTAGGGCAGAGACCCAGTACTTC. This gives the protein CASSARGTRAETQYF.

The chain carries TRBV2 and TRBJ1-2, with D unresolved. Per the germline V gene, CDR1 is SNHLY and CDR2 is FYNNEI. CDR3 length: 12 amino acids. Trimming cost V 6 bases and J 5 bases, with 10 bases left between them. In DNA, the CDR3 is TGTGCCAGCAGGGGAAGGGAGTATGGCTACACCTTC. This codes for CASRGREYGYTF.

V and J are TRBV6-9 and TRBJ2-7, with 10 positions matching TRBD1. The CDR3 loop spans 18 amino acids. CDR1 and CDR2 from the germline V gene are MNHGY and SVAAGI. V gave up 6 bases and J gave up 2 bases; unmatched junction bases: 16. The CDR3 loop reads CASRSTRGTGTGAYEQYF. The CDR3 DNA reads TGTGCCAGCAGATCTACGAGAGGAACCGGGACAGGGGCCTACGAGCAGTACTTC.

The chain's CDR3 is CASSLAGTRGTEAFF. In nucleotides, the CDR3 is TGTGCCAGCTCACTGGCGGGCACGAGGGGGACTGAAGCTTTCTTT. The gene calls are TRBV18 and TRBJ1-1; D is possibly TRBD1 (6 bases). Per germline, CDR1 KGHSH and CDR2 LQKENI. Trimming shortened V by 4 bases and J by 5 bases, and 17 bases separated the two germline ends. The CDR3 sequence is 15 residues long.